The rows below give T cell receptor beta chains drawn from one sample of a study of blood T cell repertoires in COVID-19. The protocol was immunoSEQ multiplex PCR, while the TCRdb copy is restricted to in-frame clones and leaves out a portion. Altogether over 100,000 clones are present, 85% being singletons, with the ten largest covering around 9.9%. The sample consisted of peripheral blood. The receptor set was obtained from a man of 80 years or more with acute or convalescent COVID-19. Both conserved end residues are part of each CDR3. D genes are given only for firm matches. Size values are once, few and many counts, or a class for expanded clones, and some rows have none.

>TRBV5-4|.|.|TRBJ1-2
TGTGCCAGCAGCGGGCGGGGCATGGGCTATGGCTACACCTTC
CASSGRGMGYGYTF
>TRBV3-1/TRBV3-2|.|TRBD1|TRBJ1-2
TGTGCCAGCAGCCCTTACTACAGGGGCGGTAACTATGGCTACACCTTC
CASSPYYRGGNYGYTF
>TRBV25-1|.|.|TRBJ2-7
TGTGCCAGCAGTGAACAGGGCTACGAGCAGTACTTC
CASSEQGYEQYF
>TRBV11-2|.|TRBD2|TRBJ2-1
TGTGCCAGCGGACTAGCGGGAGCTGCTGGGCAGTTCTTC
CASGLAGAAGQFF
>TRBV5-5|.|.|TRBJ1-5
TGTGCCAGCAGCTACGACGGGAATCAGCCCCAGCATTTT
CASSYDGNQPQHF
>TRBV4-3|.|TRBD1|TRBJ2-7
TGCGCCAGCAGCCAAGAGACAGGGGCCTACGAGCAGTACTTC
CASSQETGAYEQYF
>TRBV10-3|once|.|TRBJ2-3
TGTGCCATCAGTGTGTCGGGAGAGTCAGATACGCAGTATTTT
CAISVSGESDTQYF
>TRBV7-6|.|TRBD1|TRBJ2-7
TGTGCCAGCAGCCGTTCACAGGGGGCGCGTTACGAGCAGTACTTC
CASSRSQGARYEQYF
>TRBV5-1|.|.|TRBJ2-3
TGCGCCAGCAGCTTGGACCCCTCGGGGTCCACAGATACGCAGTATTTT
CASSLDPSGSTDTQYF
>TRBV19|.|TRBD1|TRBJ2-2
TGTGCCAGTAGTATAGTGGGAGGGACAGGGTCCGGGGAGCTGTTTTTT
CASSIVGGTGSGELFF
>TRBV7-3|.|.|TRBJ1-3
TGTGCCAGCAGCACAAGACGGAGCTCTGGAAACACCATATATTTT
CASSTRRSSGNTIYF
>TRBV12-3/TRBV12-4|.|TRBD1|TRBJ1-2
TGTGCCAGCAGCCGAGACAGGGCCGGCTACACCTTC
CASSRDRAGYTF
>TRBV19|few|.|TRBJ1-6
TGTGCCAGTAGTGAAACGTTCGAGGGCCGGTCACCCCTCCACTTT
CASSETFEGRSPLHF
>TRBV6-5|.|.|TRBJ1-2
TGTGCCAGCAGTAATGGGCTGGGGGCGTACGGCTACACCTTC
CASSNGLGAYGYTF
>TRBV18|.|.|TRBJ2-7
TGTGCCAGCTCGCCCGGACTATCCATCTACGAGCAGTACTTC
CASSPGLSIYEQYF
>TRBV5-6|.|.|TRBJ2-1
TGTGCCAGCAGCGAGCACTACAATGAGCAGTTCTTC
CASSEHYNEQFF
>TRBV9|.|TRBD1|TRBJ1-3
TGTGCCAGCAGCGTAGCGTTGAGGGGGACAGGGGATGGAAACACCATATATTTT
CASSVALRGTGDGNTIYF
>TRBV4-1|.|.|TRBJ1-2
TGCGCCAGCAGCCAAGCTAGGGGGAGGGAGGTTGGGGCTGGCTACACCTTC
CASSQARGREVGAGYTF
>TRBV7-3|.|TRBD2|TRBJ2-2
TGTGCCAGCAGCTTGAGCGGGGCGAACACCGGGGAGCTGTTTTTT
CASSLSGANTGELFF
>TRBV6-2/TRBV6-3|.|TRBD1|TRBJ2-3
TGTGCCAGCAGTTACTCGTTCCCAGGGGGCCCGGCAGATACGCAGTATTTT
CASSYSFPGGPADTQYF
>TRBV4-1|.|.|TRBJ1-3
TGCGCCAGCAGCCAAGACAGCTCTGGAAACACCATATATTTT
CASSQDSSGNTIYF
>TRBV3-1/TRBV3-2|.|TRBD1|TRBJ1-2
TGTGCCAGCAGCCAAGCGGGGGACAGTTTTTATGGCTACACCTTC
CASSQAGDSFYGYTF
>TRBV7-2|.|TRBD1|TRBJ1-2
TGTGCCAGCAGCCAGGGACAGGGTGTTGGGTATGGCTACACCTTC
CASSQGQGVGYGYTF
>TRBV7-2|.|TRBD2|TRBJ2-7
TGTGCCAGCAGCTCGATCTCTAGCGGGAGTTACGAGCAGTACTTC
CASSSISSGSYEQYF
>TRBV15|.|.|TRBJ1-1
TGTGCCACCAGCAGAGGGTTAGACACTGAAGCTTTCTTT
CATSRGLDTEAFF
>TRBV7-9|.|TRBD1|TRBJ1-1
TGTGCCAGCAGTTCAGGGGGGTCCGGGCGGGCCACTGAAGCTTTCTTT
CASSSGGSGRATEAFF
>TRBV29-1|.|TRBD1|TRBJ1-2
TGCAGCGTTCTGGGGACAGATCGCGACTATGGCTACACCTTC
CSVLGTDRDYGYTF
>TRBV27|.|TRBD1|TRBJ1-6
TGTGCCAGCGCCTACGGGACAGATAATTCACCCCTCCACTTT
CASAYGTDNSPLHF
>TRBV7-6|few|TRBD2|TRBJ2-1
TGTGCCAGCAGCCCACTAGCGGTATCCTACAATGAGCAGTTCTTC
CASSPLAVSYNEQFF
>TRBV29-1|few|TRBD2|TRBJ2-5
TGCAGCGTTCAGACTAGCAGAGAGACCCAGTACTTC
CSVQTSRETQYF
>TRBV9|.|.|TRBJ2-3
TGTGCCAGCAGCGTAGATCAGGGGACGAGGCTAGATACGCAGTATTTT
CASSVDQGTRLDTQYF
>TRBV25-1|.|TRBD1|TRBJ1-1
TGTGCCAGCAGTGATCGGGACAGGGGGGGAGCTTTCTTT
CASSDRDRGGAFF
>TRBV6-2/TRBV6-3|.|.|TRBJ1-6
TGTGCCAGCAGTCAACACAGGGATTCACCCCTCCACTTT
CASSQHRDSPLHF
>TRBV20-1|.|.|TRBJ2-3
TGCAGTGCTCCGTTCACAGATACGCAGTATTTT
CSAPFTDTQYF
>TRBV3-1/TRBV3-2|.|.|TRBJ1-2
TGTGCCAGCAGTCATCGAGGGGGAAACTATGGCTACACCTTC
CASSHRGGNYGYTF
>TRBV6-5|.|.|TRBJ1-5
TGTGCCAGCAGCGTGGCAGTTAGCAATCAGCCCCAGCATTTT
CASSVAVSNQPQHF
>TRBV10-3|once|.|TRBJ2-3
TGTGCCATCAGTGAGGCTAGCAGCACAGATACGCAGTATTTT
CAISEASSTDTQYF
>TRBV5-5|.|.|TRBJ1-2
TGTGCCAGCAGCTTGGCTGTTCGGGAGAGCTATGGCTACACCTTC
CASSLAVRESYGYTF
>TRBV7-2|.|TRBD1|TRBJ2-1
TGTGCCAGCAGGACAGGGTGGTACAATGAGCAGTTCTTC
CASRTGWYNEQFF
>TRBV5-5|.|TRBD1|TRBJ1-4
TGTGCCAGCAGTTCACTCTCGGGACAGGGCTCTGAAAAACTGTTTTTT
CASSSLSGQGSEKLFF
>TRBV18|.|.|TRBJ1-1
TGTGCCAGCTCACCAAGTAGAGGGGGCACTGAAGCTTTCTTT
CASSPSRGGTEAFF
>TRBV27|few|.|TRBJ2-7
TGTGCCAGCAGATTCGGTCCAAGCCCCTACGAGCAGTACTTC
CASRFGPSPYEQYF
>TRBV4-2|.|TRBD2|TRBJ2-7
TGTGCCAGCAGCCAAGGGGGGGGGTCCTACGAGCAGTACTTC
CASSQGGGSYEQYF
>TRBV6-6|.|.|TRBJ2-5
TGTGCCAGCAGTTACTCGCTGGAGACCCAAGAGACCCAGTACTTC
CASSYSLETQETQYF
>TRBV7-3|.|.|TRBJ2-1
TGTGCCAGCAGCTTAATTGGCGGGAAAACGGGCGATGAGCAGTTCTTC
CASSLIGGKTGDEQFF
>TRBV3-1/TRBV3-2|.|.|TRBJ2-3
TGTGCCAGCAGCCAAGGGAGCCTGTGGTCGCGGGGCACAGATACGCAGTATTTT
CASSQGSLWSRGTDTQYF
>TRBV4-1|once|TRBD1|TRBJ1-2
TGCGCCAGCAGCCCGGCCGGACAGGGGGCGCAGGGCTACACCTTC
CASSPAGQGAQGYTF
>TRBV6-7|.|.|TRBJ2-7
TGTGCCAGCAGTGGGGAAGGTAGGGGCTACGAGCAGTACTTC
CASSGEGRGYEQYF
>TRBV5-4|.|.|TRBJ2-5
TGTGCCAGCAGCATCCCGGGACTGGTAGAAGAGACCCAGTACTTC
CASSIPGLVEETQYF
>TRBV6-5|.|.|TRBJ2-1
TGTGCCAGCAGTCCTTTTAGATCCTACAATGAGCAGTTCTTC
CASSPFRSYNEQFF